This T cell receptor beta chain was observed in a study of regulatory T cells in long-lasting Graves disease. Combining iRepertoire HTBI primers with Arm-PCR of CDR3 regions, the authors built TCR beta libraries. In the authors' methods: In the combined samples, approximately 62 TRBV and under 15 TRBJ segments were identified. MiXCR, run by TCRdb on the multiplex PCR reads, gives a single entry per CDR3 protein. TCRdb's processing, not the authors' own work, is the source of the V and J calls. The table includes almost 450,000 distinct CDR3 sequences, roughly 17% detected once. The study's findings and limits: Peripheral blood was the sole material, not thyroid tissue.

The V end was cut by 3 bases, the J end by 1 base, with 6 bases between. In germline, CDR1 is LNHDA, CDR2 SQIVND (reference sequence). The length of the CDR3 is 13 residues. Indicated time point: newly diagnosed GD, antithyroid drugs for less than 3 months. Generation of the TCR library employed RNA extracted from PBMCs. This clonotype was picked up many times. Its cognate antigen is unknown. These sequences were also reported in another study, on T cells in Graves' hyperthyroidism and ophthalmopathy.

The V and J genes are TRBV19 and TRBJ1-1; D unresolved. The sample here was peripheral blood mononuclear cells (PBMCs), taken at new diagnosis, from a patient treated with antithyroid drugs. The TCR was taken from a woman in her twenties or thirties with Graves disease. The CDR3 is CASSIRGNTEAFF. CDR3 bases: TGTGCCAGTAGTATCAGAGGGAACACTGAAGCTTTCTTT. The variable domain in full, with the rest retrieved from reference TRBV19 and TRBJ1-1, is DGGITQSPKYLFRKEGQNVTLSCEQNLNHDAMYWYRQDPGQGLRLIYYSQIVNDFQKGDIAEGYSVSREKKESFPLTVTSAQKNPTAFYLCASSIRGNTEAFFGQGTRLTVV.